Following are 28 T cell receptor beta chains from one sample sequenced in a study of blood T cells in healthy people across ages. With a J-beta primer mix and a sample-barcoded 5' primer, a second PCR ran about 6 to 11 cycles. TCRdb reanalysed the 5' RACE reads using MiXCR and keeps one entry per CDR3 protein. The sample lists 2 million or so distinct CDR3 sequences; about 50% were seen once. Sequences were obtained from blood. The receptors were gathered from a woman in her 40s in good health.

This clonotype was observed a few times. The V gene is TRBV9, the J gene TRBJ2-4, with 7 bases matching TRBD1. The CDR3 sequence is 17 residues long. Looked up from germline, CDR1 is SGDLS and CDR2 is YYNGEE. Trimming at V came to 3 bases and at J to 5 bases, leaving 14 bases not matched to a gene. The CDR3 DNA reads TGTGCCAGCAGCGCGACCGGGACAGATGGTCGAGAAAACATTCAGTACTTC. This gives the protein CASSATGTDGRENIQYF.

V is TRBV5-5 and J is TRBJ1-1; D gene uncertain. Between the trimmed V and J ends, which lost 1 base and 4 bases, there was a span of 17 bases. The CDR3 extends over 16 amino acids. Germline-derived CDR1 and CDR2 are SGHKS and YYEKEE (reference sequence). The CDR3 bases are TGTGCCAGCAGCTTGCAGGACGGAAGACTGGGCACTGAAGCTTTCTTT. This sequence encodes CASSLQDGRLGTEAFF.

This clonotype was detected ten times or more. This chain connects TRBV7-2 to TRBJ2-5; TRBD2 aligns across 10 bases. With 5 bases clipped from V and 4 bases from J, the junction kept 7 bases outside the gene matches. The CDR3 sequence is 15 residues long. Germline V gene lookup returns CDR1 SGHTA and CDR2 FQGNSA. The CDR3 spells CASSPRLAGGETQYF. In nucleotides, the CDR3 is TGTGCCAGCAGCCCCCGATTAGCGGGGGGAGAGACCCAGTACTTC.

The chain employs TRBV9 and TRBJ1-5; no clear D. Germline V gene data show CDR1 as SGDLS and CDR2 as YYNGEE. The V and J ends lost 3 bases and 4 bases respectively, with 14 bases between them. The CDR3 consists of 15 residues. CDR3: CASSEGQDPNQPQHF. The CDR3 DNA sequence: TGTGCCAGCAGCGAGGGCCAGGACCCGAATCAGCCCCAGCATTTT.

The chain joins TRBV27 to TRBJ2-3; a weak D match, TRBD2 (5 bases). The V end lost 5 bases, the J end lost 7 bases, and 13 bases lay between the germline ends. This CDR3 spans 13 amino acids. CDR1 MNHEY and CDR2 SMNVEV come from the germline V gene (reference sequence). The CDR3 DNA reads TGTGCCAGCAGTGCACTCCTAGCTAATACGCAGTATTTT. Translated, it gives CASSALLANTQYF.

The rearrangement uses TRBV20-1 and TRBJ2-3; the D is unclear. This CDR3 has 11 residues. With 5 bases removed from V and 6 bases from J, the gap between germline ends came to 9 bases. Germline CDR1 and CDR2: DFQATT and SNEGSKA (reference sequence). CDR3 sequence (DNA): TGCAGTGCTGCCGACCGGGATACGCAGTATTTT. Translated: CSAADRDTQYF.

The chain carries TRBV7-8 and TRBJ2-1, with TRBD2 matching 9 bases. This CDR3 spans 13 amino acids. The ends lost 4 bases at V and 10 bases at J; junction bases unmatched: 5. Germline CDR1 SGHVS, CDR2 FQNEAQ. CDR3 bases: TGTGCCAGCAGCTCCTTGACTAGCGGAGAGCAGTTCTTC. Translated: CASSSLTSGEQFF.

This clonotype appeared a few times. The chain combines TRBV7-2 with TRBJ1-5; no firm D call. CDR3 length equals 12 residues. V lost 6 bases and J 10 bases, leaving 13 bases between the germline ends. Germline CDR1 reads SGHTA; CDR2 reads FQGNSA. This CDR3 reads CASSARRQPQHF. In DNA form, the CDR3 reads TGTGCCAGCAGTGCACGGCGGCAACCCCAGCATTTT.

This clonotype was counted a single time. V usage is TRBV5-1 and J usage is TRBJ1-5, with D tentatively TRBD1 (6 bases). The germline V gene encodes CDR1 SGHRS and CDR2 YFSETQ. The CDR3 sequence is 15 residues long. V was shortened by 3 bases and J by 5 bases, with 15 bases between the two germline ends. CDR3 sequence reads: CASSSTGMVDQPQHF. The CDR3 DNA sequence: TGCGCCAGCAGCTCAACAGGGATGGTTGATCAGCCCCAGCATTTT.

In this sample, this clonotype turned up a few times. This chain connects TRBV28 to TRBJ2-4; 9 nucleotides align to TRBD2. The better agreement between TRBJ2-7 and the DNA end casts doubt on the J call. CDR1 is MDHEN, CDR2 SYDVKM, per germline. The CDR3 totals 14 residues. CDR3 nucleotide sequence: TGTGCCAGCAGTTTCTTGGCGGGGGGGCGCGAGCAGTACTTC. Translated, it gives CASSFLAGGREQYF.

The CDR3: CASSAASQLLGETQYF. The CDR3 coding sequence is TGCGCCAGCAGCGCCGCGTCGCAATTGCTTGGGGAGACCCAGTACTTC. The chain joins TRBV5-1 to TRBJ2-7; D is unclear. The J call may be faulty, since TRBJ2-5 better matches the DNA end. The CDR3 totals 16 residues. In germline, CDR1 is SGHRS, CDR2 YFSETQ.

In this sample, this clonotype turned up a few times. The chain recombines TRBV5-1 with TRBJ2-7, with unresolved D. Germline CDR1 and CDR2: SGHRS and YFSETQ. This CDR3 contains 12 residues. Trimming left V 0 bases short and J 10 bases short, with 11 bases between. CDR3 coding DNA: TGCGCCAGCAGCTTGGATCAGCTCGGACAGTACTTC. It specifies CASSLDQLGQYF.

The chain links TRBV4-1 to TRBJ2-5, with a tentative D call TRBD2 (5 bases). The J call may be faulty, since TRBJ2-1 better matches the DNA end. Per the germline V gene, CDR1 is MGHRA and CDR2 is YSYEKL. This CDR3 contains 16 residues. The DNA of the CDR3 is TGCGCCAGCAGCCAAGCAGGACGGGGTTCCCAAGAGACCCAGTTCTTC. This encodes CASSQAGRGSQETQFF.

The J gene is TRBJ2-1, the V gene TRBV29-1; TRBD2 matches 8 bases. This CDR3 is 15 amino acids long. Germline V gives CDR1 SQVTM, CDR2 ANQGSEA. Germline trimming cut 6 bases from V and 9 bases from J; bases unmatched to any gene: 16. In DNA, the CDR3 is TGCAGCGTCCCGCTGGGACTAGTGGGGCGGAGTGAGCAGTTCTTC. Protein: CSVPLGLVGRSEQFF.

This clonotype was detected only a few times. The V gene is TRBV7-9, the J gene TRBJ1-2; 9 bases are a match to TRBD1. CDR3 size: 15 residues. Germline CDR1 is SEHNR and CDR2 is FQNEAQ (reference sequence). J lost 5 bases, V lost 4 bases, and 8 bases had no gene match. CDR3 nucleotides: TGTGCCAGCAGCTCCGGGACAGGGTTTGGTTATGGCTACACCTTC. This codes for CASSSGTGFGYGYTF.

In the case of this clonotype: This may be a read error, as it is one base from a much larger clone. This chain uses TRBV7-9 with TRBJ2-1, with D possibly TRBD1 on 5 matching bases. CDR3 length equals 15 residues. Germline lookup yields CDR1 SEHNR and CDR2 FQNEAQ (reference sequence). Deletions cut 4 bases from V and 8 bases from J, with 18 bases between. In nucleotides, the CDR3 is TGTGCCAGCAGCTCTCGCCAGGGCGGTTGTGATGAGCAGTTCTTC. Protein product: CASSSRQGGCDEQFF.

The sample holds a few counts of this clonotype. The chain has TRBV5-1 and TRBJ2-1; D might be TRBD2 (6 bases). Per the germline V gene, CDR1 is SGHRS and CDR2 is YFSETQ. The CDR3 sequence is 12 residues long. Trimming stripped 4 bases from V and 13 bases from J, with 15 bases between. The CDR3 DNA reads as TGCGCCAGCAGCCAGGAGGGGTGGGGACAGTTCTTC. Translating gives CASSQEGWGQFF.

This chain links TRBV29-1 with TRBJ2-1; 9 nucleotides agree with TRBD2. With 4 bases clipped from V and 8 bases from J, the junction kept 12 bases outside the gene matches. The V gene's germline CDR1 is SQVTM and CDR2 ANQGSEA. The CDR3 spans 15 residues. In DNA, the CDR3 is TGCAGCGTTGTCCAGCGGGGGGATCAATGGGATGAGCAGTTCTTC. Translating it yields CSVVQRGDQWDEQFF.

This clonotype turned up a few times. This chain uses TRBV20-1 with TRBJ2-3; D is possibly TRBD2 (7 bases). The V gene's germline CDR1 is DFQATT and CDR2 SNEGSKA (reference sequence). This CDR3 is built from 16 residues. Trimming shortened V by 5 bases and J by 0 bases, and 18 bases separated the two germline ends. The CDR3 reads CSAPPRGGVSTDTQYF. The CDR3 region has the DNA TGCAGTGCTCCCCCGAGGGGGGGAGTAAGCACAGATACGCAGTATTTT.

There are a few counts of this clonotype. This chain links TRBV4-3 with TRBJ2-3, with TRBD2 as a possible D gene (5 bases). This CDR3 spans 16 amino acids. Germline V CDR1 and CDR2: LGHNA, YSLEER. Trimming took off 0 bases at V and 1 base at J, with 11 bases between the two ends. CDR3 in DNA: TGCGCCAGCAGCCAAGATCCGGGGATTCGCACAGATACGCAGTATTTT. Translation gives CASSQDPGIRTDTQYF.

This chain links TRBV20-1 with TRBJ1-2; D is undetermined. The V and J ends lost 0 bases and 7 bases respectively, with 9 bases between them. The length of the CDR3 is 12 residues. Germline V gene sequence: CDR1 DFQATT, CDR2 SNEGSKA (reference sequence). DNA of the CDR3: TGCAGTGCTAGAGATGACGGAGGTGGCTACACCTTC. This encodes CSARDDGGGYTF.

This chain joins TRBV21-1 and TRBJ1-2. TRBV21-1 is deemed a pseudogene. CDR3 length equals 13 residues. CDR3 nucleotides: TGTGCCAGCAGCAATAGAAGGGTGTTAGGCTACACCTTC. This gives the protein CASSNRRVLGYTF.

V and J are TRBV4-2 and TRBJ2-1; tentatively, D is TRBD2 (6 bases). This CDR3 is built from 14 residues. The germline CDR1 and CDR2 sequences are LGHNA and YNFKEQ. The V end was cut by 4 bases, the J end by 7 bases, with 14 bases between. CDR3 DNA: TGTGCCAGCAGCCCGGGACTTTCGACGAATGAGCAGTTCTTC. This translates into CASSPGLSTNEQFF.

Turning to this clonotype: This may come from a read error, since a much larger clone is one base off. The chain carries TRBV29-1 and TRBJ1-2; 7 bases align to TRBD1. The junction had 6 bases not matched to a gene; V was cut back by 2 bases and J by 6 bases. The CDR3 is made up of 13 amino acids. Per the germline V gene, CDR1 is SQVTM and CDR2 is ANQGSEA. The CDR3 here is CSVEQQGNNGYTF. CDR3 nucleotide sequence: TGCAGCGTTGAACAACAGGGGAATAATGGCTACACCTTC.

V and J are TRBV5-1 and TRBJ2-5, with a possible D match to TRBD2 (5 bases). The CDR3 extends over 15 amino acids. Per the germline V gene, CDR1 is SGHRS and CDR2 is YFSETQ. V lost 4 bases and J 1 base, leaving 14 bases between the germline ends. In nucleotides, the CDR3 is TGCGCCAGCAGCCCGGCGGGCAGGCCCCAAGAGACCCAGTACTTC. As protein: CASSPAGRPQETQYF.

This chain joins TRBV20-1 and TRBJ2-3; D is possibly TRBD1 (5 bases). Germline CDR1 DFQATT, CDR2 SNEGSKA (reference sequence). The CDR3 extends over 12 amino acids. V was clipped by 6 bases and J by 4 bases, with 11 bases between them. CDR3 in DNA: TGCAGTGCCCCACAGGATCCAGATACGCAGTATTTT. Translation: CSAPQDPDTQYF.

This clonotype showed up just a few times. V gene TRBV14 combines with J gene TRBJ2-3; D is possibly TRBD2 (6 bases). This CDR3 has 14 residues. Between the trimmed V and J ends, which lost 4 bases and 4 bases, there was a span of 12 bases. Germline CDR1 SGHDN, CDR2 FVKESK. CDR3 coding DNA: TGTGCCAGCAGCCTGGAGGGACCCCCAGATACGCAGTATTTT. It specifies CASSLEGPPDTQYF.

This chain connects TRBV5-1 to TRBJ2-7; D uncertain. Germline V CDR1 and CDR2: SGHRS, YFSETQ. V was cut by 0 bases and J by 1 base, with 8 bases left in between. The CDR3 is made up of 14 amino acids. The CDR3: CASSLEAHSYEQYF. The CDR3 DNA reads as TGCGCCAGCAGCTTGGAGGCCCATTCCTACGAGCAGTACTTC. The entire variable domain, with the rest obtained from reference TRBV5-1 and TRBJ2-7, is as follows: KAGVTQTPRYLIKTRGQQVTLSCSPISGHRSVSWYQQTPGQGLQFLFEYFSETQRNKGNFPGRFSGRQFSNSRSEMNVSTLELGDSALYLCASSLEAHSYEQYFGPGTRLTVT.